The following is a TCR beta chain sequence with its context. This record belongs to a study of Ad26.COV2.S vaccination and SARS-CoV-2 variants. Treatment here: some 20 received Ad26.COV2.S at low or high dose, single or two shots; about 5 received placebo; per-sample allocation not given. On day 63 after the first injection, vaccine and placebo recipients gave samples. The germline V gene encodes CDR1 WNHNN and CDR2 SYGVQD (reference sequence). V lost 6 bases, J lost 2 bases, and 19 bases lay in between. The CDR3 loop spans 16 amino acids. This table comes from immunoSEQ multiplex PCR, and its TCRdb copy is limited to in-frame clones, with some not included. The sample contains about 680,000 clones, more than 70% of which appear only once.

This clonotype originated in a person aged 18 to 65 who received the Ad26.COV2.S COVID-19 vaccine or a placebo. The sample was peripheral blood, taken in a trial of Ad26.COV2.S vaccine versus placebo. The V and J genes are TRBV10-1 and TRBJ1-2; a weak D match, TRBD1 (6 bases). This CDR3 reads CASRDQRTDINYGYTF. Written as DNA, the CDR3 is TGCGCCAGCAGAGACCAAAGGACAGATATAAACTATGGCTACACCTTC.